One and the same sample provided the 6 T cell receptor beta chains below, sequenced in a study of T cell responses to AZD1222 COVID-19 vaccine (dated by TCRdb to about 2021). Libraries were made using the immunoSEQ multiplex PCR assay. Sourced from immuneACCESS, this table was stored by TCRdb with only in-frame sequences that have V and J called. A share of the clones is absent; for the studies checked, an unresolved V gene accounts for under half, and the remainder has no known explanation. This sample comprises about 140,000 clones, more than 70% of them detected only once. The ten largest account for roughly 1.5% of the sample. The time point label for this specimen denotes: about 28 days (+/-7) after the second vaccine dose. The specimen was peripheral blood, collected 28 days after the second AZD1222 dose. The receptors derive from an adult who received the AZD1222 COVID-19 vaccine.

This chain joins TRBV6-6 and TRBJ1-1; D is undetermined. Trimming removed 2 bases from V and 1 base from J, with 8 bases in between. This CDR3 region has 14 residues. Germline V gives CDR1 MNHNY, CDR2 SVGAGI (reference sequence). The CDR3 is CASSYTYKNTEAFF. The CDR3 DNA sequence: TGTGCCAGCAGTTACACTTACAAGAACACTGAAGCTTTCTTT.

The chain uses TRBV29-1 and TRBJ1-4; the D is unclear. The V gene lost 1 base and the J gene lost 8 bases, with 5 bases spanning the gap. Germline V lookup: CDR1 SQVTM, CDR2 ANQGSEA. This CDR3 spans 11 amino acids. The CDR3 protein is CSVEVGEKLFF. The CDR3 DNA follows: TGCAGCGTTGAAGTTGGAGAAAAACTGTTTTTT.

The V gene is TRBV13, the J gene TRBJ2-1; D is unclear. The germline V and J ends were trimmed by 5 bases and 0 bases, with 5 bases remaining between them. Germline CDR1 and CDR2: PRHDT and FYEKMQ (reference sequence). There are 13 residues in the CDR3. The CDR3 DNA sequence: TGTGCCAGCAGCCGAATCTCCTACAATGAGCAGTTCTTC. Its translation is CASSRISYNEQFF.

The gene calls are TRBV6-5 and TRBJ1-1, with a tentative D call TRBD1 (5 bases). The CDR3 is 14 amino acids. Germline CDR1 reads MNHEY; CDR2 reads SVGAGI. Trimming cost V 6 bases and J 3 bases, with 14 bases left between them. CDR3 protein: CASSRGGGYTEAFF. CDR3 bases: TGTGCCAGCAGCCGCGGGGGGGGATACACTGAAGCTTTCTTT.

The V and J genes are TRBV7-3 and TRBJ1-1, with no clear D. Trimming took 5 bases from V and 3 from J, leaving 13 bases between them. CDR1 is SGHTA, CDR2 FQGTGA, per germline. The CDR3 runs 14 residues. The CDR3 DNA reads as TGTGCCAGCAGCCAAACCCGAGACCACACTGAAGCTTTCTTT. Its translation: CASSQTRDHTEAFF. The full variable domain, in which reference TRBV7-3 and TRBJ1-1 provide the parts outside the CDR3, is GAGVSQTPSNKVTEKGKYVELRCDPISGHTALYWYRQSLGQGPEFLIYFQGTGAADDSGLPNDRFFAVRPEGSVSTLKIQRTERGDSAVYLCASSQTRDHTEAFFGQGTRLTVV.

V usage is TRBV5-1 and J usage is TRBJ2-7; 8 bases match TRBD2. J gave up 3 bases and V 3 bases, and 8 bases lay outside the gene matches. Germline V gene sequence: CDR1 SGHRS, CDR2 YFSETQ. CDR3 length: 15 residues. The CDR3 DNA follows: TGCGCCAGCAGCTCGCAGGCGGGAGGAGGCTACGAGCAGTACTTC. Encoded protein: CASSSQAGGGYEQYF.